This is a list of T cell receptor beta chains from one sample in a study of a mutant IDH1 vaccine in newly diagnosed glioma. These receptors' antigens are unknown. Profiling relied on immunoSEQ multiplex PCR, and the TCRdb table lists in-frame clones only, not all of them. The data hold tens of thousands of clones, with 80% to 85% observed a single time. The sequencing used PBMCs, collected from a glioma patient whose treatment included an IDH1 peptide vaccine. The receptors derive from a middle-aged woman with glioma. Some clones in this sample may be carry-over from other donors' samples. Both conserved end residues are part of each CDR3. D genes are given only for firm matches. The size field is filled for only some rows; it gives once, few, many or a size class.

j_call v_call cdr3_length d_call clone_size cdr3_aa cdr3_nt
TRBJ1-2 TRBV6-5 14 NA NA CASSSGNRDYGYTF TGTGCCAGCAGCTCCGGGAATCGAGACTATGGCTACACCTTC
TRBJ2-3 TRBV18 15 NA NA CASSLWTASTDTQYF TGTGCCAGCTCACTTTGGACGGCTAGCACAGATACGCAGTATTTT
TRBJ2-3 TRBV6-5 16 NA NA CASSYSWTVGTDTQYF TGTGCCAGCAGTTACTCGTGGACAGTGGGAACAGATACGCAGTATTTT
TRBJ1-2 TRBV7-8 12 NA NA CASTLRGDGYTF TGTGCCAGCACCTTAAGGGGGGATGGCTACACCTTC
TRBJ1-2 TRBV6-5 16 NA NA CASSYSFVGEPYGYTF TGTGCCAGCAGTTACTCGTTCGTGGGGGAACCTTATGGCTACACCTTC
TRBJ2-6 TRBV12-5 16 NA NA CASAHPRVSGANVLTF TGTGCTAGTGCCCATCCTAGGGTATCTGGGGCCAACGTCCTGACTTTC
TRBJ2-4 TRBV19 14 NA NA CASSPWTDPWIQYF TGTGCCAGTAGTCCCTGGACAGACCCTTGGATTCAGTACTTC
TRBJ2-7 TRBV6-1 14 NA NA CASSELGATYEQYF TGTGCCAGCAGTGAGCTAGGGGCCACCTACGAGCAGTACTTC
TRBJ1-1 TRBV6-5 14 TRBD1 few CASSYSHGQGEAFF TGTGCCAGCAGTTACTCGCATGGGCAGGGGGAGGCTTTCTTT
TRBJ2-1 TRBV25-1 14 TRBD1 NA CASSDRGTGTEQFF TGTGCCAGCAGTGACCGCGGGACAGGGACTGAGCAGTTCTTC
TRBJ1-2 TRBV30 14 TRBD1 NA CAWRDHRGNYGYTF TGTGCCTGGAGGGACCACAGGGGGAACTATGGCTACACCTTC
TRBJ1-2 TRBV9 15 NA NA CASSPDENRSYGYTF TGTGCCAGCAGCCCAGATGAGAACAGGAGCTATGGCTACACCTTC